The rows below give T cell receptor beta chains drawn from one sample of a study of blood T cells in healthy people across ages. In TCRdb, the 5' RACE reads were re-called with MiXCR into one record per CDR3 protein. Of about 810,000 distinct CDR3 sequences listed, around 36% are singletons. The sequenced material came from blood. The receptors originated from a man between 18 and 35 years old in good health. The CDR3 runs from the conserved cysteine through the conserved F or W. The order of the fields is D gene, J gene, clone size, V gene, CDR3 DNA, CDR3 protein. D genes are given only for firm matches. Some rows have no size entry. The others give once, few or many, or a class for an expanded clone.

TRBD1,TRBJ2-5,NA,TRBV20-1,TGCAGTGCTAGAAAAGGGGGCGGAGAGACCCAGTACTTC,CSARKGGGETQYF
NA,TRBJ2-1,few,TRBV7-2,TGTGCCAGCAGCTTGGGGTCCGGTTTATTCGATGAGCAGTTCTTC,CASSLGSGLFDEQFF
TRBD2,TRBJ2-3,many,TRBV4-3,TGCGCCAGCAGCCAAGATTTAGCTAGCGGGTCAGATACGCAGTATTTT,CASSQDLASGSDTQYF
TRBD1,TRBJ2-7,few,TRBV5-6,TGTGCCAGCAGTAAATGGGACAGGGTCTACGAGCAGTACTTC,CASSKWDRVYEQYF
TRBD1,TRBJ2-7,few,TRBV6-2/TRBV6-3,TGTGCCAGCAGTTCGGGACAGCGCTACGAGCAGTACTTC,CASSSGQRYEQYF
NA,TRBJ2-3,few,TRBV5-1,TGCGCCAGCAGCTCCACGGATATCAGCACAGATACGCAGTATTTT,CASSSTDISTDTQYF
TRBD1,TRBJ1-4,many,TRBV12-3/TRBV12-4,TGTGCCAGCAGTCCGACAGGGTCAGGTGAAAAACTGTTTTTT,CASSPTGSGEKLFF
NA,TRBJ2-7,NA,TRBV2,TGTGCCAGCAGTGAGCGGGCGAGGAGCGATGAGCAGTACTTC,CASSERARSDEQYF
NA,TRBJ2-7,NA,TRBV7-9,TGTGCCAGCAGCTCCTGGACAGACGTTAACTACGAGCAGTACTTC,CASSSWTDVNYEQYF
TRBD2,TRBJ2-3,NA,TRBV4-1,TGCGCCAGCAGCCAAGGGACTAGCGGGGGCACAGATACGCAGTATTTT,CASSQGTSGGTDTQYF